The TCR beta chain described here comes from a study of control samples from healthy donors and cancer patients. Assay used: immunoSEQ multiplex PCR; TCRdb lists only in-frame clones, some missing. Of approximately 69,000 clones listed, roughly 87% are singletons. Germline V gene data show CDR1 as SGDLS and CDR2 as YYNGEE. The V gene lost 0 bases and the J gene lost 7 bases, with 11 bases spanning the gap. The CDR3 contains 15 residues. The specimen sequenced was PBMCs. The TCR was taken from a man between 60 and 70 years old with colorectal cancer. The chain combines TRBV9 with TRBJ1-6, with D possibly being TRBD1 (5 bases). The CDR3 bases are TGTGCCAGCAGCGTAGGTGGCAGGGAAAATTCACCCCTCCACTTT. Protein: CASSVGGRENSPLHF.